This entry lists 21 T cell receptor beta chains sequenced from one sample in a study of shared clonotypes between healthy human individuals. Some clones are missing from TCRdb's copy, which holds only in-frame ones; the method was immunoSEQ multiplex PCR. The sample lists roughly 2,300,000 clones; just under 95% were seen once. Source material: naive CD4+ T cells from PBMCs. Subset given: CD45RA+ positively selected. The receptor set was obtained from a man aged 18 to 30 in good health. Some clones in this sample may be carry-over from other donors' samples.

In its sample, this clone was seen once. This chain joins TRBV7-3 and TRBJ2-3; perhaps D is TRBD1 or TRBD2 (5 bases each). The CDR3 is 15 amino acids. Trimming pared 1 base from V and 5 bases from J, leaving 13 bases between. Germline CDR1 SGHTA, CDR2 FQGTGA. This CDR3 reads CASSLIGQGEDTQYF. CDR3 nucleotide sequence: TGTGCCAGCAGCTTAATAGGGCAGGGAGAAGATACGCAGTATTTT.

The rearrangement joins TRBV30 to TRBJ1-6; D is uncertain. Germline lookup yields CDR1 GTSNPN and CDR2 SVGIG (reference sequence). V lost 1 base and J lost 9, with 10 bases in between. There are 13 residues in the CDR3. The CDR3 nucleotides are TGTGCCTGGAGTGGGGGTGGTGGTTCACCCCTCCACTTT. Its translation: CAWSGGGGSPLHF.

V and J are TRBV30 and TRBJ2-3; D unclear. Trimming took off 1 base at V and 0 bases at J, with 8 bases between the two ends. The CDR3 sequence is 14 residues long. Germline CDR1 reads GTSNPN; CDR2 reads SVGIG (reference sequence). CDR3 in DNA: TGTGCCTGGAGTGCTAGTACTAGCACAGATACGCAGTATTTT. Encoded protein: CAWSASTSTDTQYF.

This clone was detected once. This chain links TRBV7-6 with TRBJ2-5, with a tentative D call TRBD2 (5 bases). Germline assignment: CDR1 SGHVS and CDR2 FNYEAQ. CDR3 length equals 18 residues. The ends were cut back, 3 bases at V and 2 bases at J, with 22 bases in the middle. CDR3 amino acids: CASSFGPMRGRRQETQYF. The CDR3 DNA reads as TGTGCCAGCAGCTTCGGACCAATGCGCGGACGGAGGCAAGAGACCCAGTACTTC.

V and J are TRBV2 and TRBJ2-7; no clear D. CDR1 is SNHLY, CDR2 FYNNEI, per germline. Trimming removed 6 bases from V and 3 bases from J, with 15 bases in between. This CDR3 has 14 amino acids. This CDR3 is CASRAAAVLYEQYF. The CDR3 DNA sequence: TGTGCCAGCAGGGCCGCGGCGGTACTCTACGAGCAGTACTTC.

V is TRBV5-4 and J is TRBJ2-5; 12 bases map to TRBD2. This CDR3 spans 16 amino acids. Germline lookup yields CDR1 SGHNT and CDR2 YYREEE (reference sequence). Trimming took 3 bases from V and 0 from J; bases not matched to a gene: 3. The CDR3 DNA reads TGTGCCAGCAGCTCCCGACTAGCGGGGGACCAAGAGACCCAGTACTTC. Protein product: CASSSRLAGDQETQYF.

For the CDR3, the DNA is TGTGCCTGGAGTGTTTTCACCGTGGCTGGCTACACCTTC. It specifies CAWSVFTVAGYTF. The V call is TRBV30, the J call TRBJ1-2; D ambiguous. V shed 0 bases and J shed 7 bases, with 12 bases lying between them. The V gene's germline CDR1 is GTSNPN and CDR2 SVGIG (reference sequence). The CDR3 is 13 amino acids.

The CDR3 sequence: CSVEGGDRPMNTEAFF. The CDR3 region has the DNA TGCAGCGTTGAGGGGGGGGACCGACCAATGAACACTGAAGCTTTCTTT. This chain links TRBV29-1 with TRBJ1-1; the D gene is possibly TRBD1 (5 bases). This CDR3 has 16 residues. Germline assignment: CDR1 SQVTM and CDR2 ANQGSEA. The V and J ends lost 3 bases and 0 bases respectively, with 17 bases between them.

V is TRBV4-2 and J is TRBJ2-7; weak D call: TRBD2 (6 bases). Germline V CDR1 and CDR2: LGHNA, YNFKEQ. The CDR3 runs 14 residues. V gave up 3 bases and J gave up 5 bases, with 14 bases separating them. The CDR3 nucleotides are TGTGCCAGCAGCCATATGGGGAGGATAAACGAGCAGTACTTC. It encodes CASSHMGRINEQYF.

V gene TRBV27 combines with J gene TRBJ1-4; 9 bases are shared with TRBD1. The V gene's germline CDR1 is MNHEY and CDR2 SMNVEV (reference sequence). J lost 7 bases, V lost 4 bases, and 10 bases had no gene match. This CDR3 region has 16 residues. The CDR3 sequence is CASSSITGTGSEKLFF. DNA for the CDR3: TGTGCCAGCAGTTCTATCACCGGGACAGGGAGTGAAAAACTGTTTTTT. Drawing the rest from reference TRBV27 and TRBJ1-4, the complete variable domain is EAQVTQNPRYLITVTGKKLTVTCSQNMNHEYMSWYRQDPGLGLRQIYYSMNVEVTDKGDVPEGYKVSRKEKRNFPLILESPSPNQTSLYFCASSSITGTGSEKLFFGSGTQLSVL.

This sequence joins TRBV28 and TRBJ2-5; 8 bases align to TRBD1. Unmatched junction bases numbered 15, after V lost 7 bases and J lost 5 bases. Per the germline V gene, CDR1 is MDHEN and CDR2 is SYDVKM. The CDR3 contains 16 residues. The CDR3 here is CASTALPGGGDETQYF. CDR3 sequence (DNA): TGTGCCAGCACCGCGCTCCCAGGGGGCGGAGACGAGACCCAGTACTTC. Full variable domain (remainder filled in from reference TRBV28 and TRBJ2-5): DVKVTQSSRYLVKRTGEKVFLECVQDMDHENMFWYRQDPGLGLRLIYFSYDVKMKEKGDIPEGYSVSREKKERFSLILESASTNQTSMYLCASTALPGGGDETQYFGPGTRLLVL.

This chain links TRBV4-2 with TRBJ2-1, with 14 bases lining up with TRBD2. The CDR3 is made up of 19 amino acids. Germline CDR1 reads LGHNA; CDR2 reads YNFKEQ. The J segment lost 2 bases and the V segment lost 2 bases, leaving 8 bases of the junction unmatched. In DNA form, the CDR3 reads TGTGCCAGCAGCCAATCCCCGGGACTAGCGGGAGAGACCTACAATGAGCAGTTCTTC. Amino acid sequence: CASSQSPGLAGETYNEQFF.

This sequence joins TRBV18 and TRBJ2-5; D gene unclear. The germline V gene has CDR1 KGHSH and CDR2 LQKENI. Between the trimmed V and J ends, which lost 0 bases and 5 bases, there was a span of 10 bases. The CDR3 spans 14 residues. The CDR3 sequence: CASSPPYGFETQYF. The CDR3 DNA is TGTGCCAGCTCACCACCCTACGGGTTTGAGACCCAGTACTTC. Full variable domain (outside the CDR3, taken from reference TRBV18 and TRBJ2-5): NAGVMQNPRHLVRRRGQEARLRCSPMKGHSHVYWYRQLPEEGLKFMVYLQKENIIDESGMPKERFSAEFPKEGPSILRIQQVVRGDSAAYFCASSPPYGFETQYFGPGTRLLVL.

Of note for this clone: Other DNA sequences in the sample encode the same CDR3. The V call is TRBV18, the J call TRBJ2-7, with TRBD1 identical over 7 bases. This CDR3 is built from 13 residues. The ends lost 2 bases at V and 3 bases at J; junction bases unmatched: 1. Per the germline V gene, CDR1 is KGHSH and CDR2 is LQKENI. CDR3 DNA sequence: TGTGCCAGCTCACCAGGGGACAGCTACGAGCAGTACTTC. Translation gives CASSPGDSYEQYF.

In its sample, this clone was seen a few times. The V and J genes are TRBV4-2 and TRBJ1-1, with D maybe TRBD1 (5 bases). V dropped 0 bases and J dropped 3 bases, with 11 bases sitting between them. Looked up from germline, CDR1 is LGHNA and CDR2 is YNFKEQ. The CDR3 loop spans 15 amino acids. The CDR3 region is CASSQEIRGYTEAFF. The DNA for the CDR3 is TGTGCCAGCAGCCAAGAAATTCGGGGGTACACTGAAGCTTTCTTT.

The gene calls are TRBV30 and TRBJ1-3, with D possibly TRBD1 on 5 matching bases. Trimming took off 7 bases at V and 0 bases at J, with 19 bases between the two ends. Germline V lookup: CDR1 GTSNPN, CDR2 SVGIG (reference sequence). This CDR3 spans 16 amino acids. The CDR3 nucleotides are TGTGCCTCCCAACGGGAGGGGTTAGACTCTGGAAACACCATATATTTT. Protein sequence: CASQREGLDSGNTIYF.

This chain uses TRBV7-3 with TRBJ2-1; 7 bases are shared with TRBD1. The CDR3 totals 15 residues. The V and J ends lost 3 bases and 5 bases, in that order; junction bases with no gene match: 7. Germline assignment: CDR1 SGHTA and CDR2 FQGTGA. CDR3 region: CASSFSQGRDNEQFF. For the CDR3, the DNA is TGTGCCAGCAGCTTTTCACAGGGGCGCGACAATGAGCAGTTCTTC.

The rearrangement uses TRBV10-3 and TRBJ2-7; possibly TRBD1 or TRBD2 for D (5 bases each). Germline CDR1 is ENHRY and CDR2 is SYGVKD. Trimming left V 7 bases short and J 3 bases short, with 13 bases between. The length of the CDR3 is 13 residues. This CDR3 reads CAITRDGGYEQYF. The CDR3 DNA follows: TGTGCCATCACTAGGGACGGAGGCTACGAGCAGTACTTC.

This clone came up once. This chain links TRBV18 with TRBJ2-1; the match to TRBD2 covers 11 bases. The CDR3 length is 17 residues. V was clipped by 3 bases and J by 3 bases; unmatched bases: 7. CDR1 and CDR2 from the germline V gene are KGHSH and LQKENI. As DNA, the CDR3 is TGTGCCAGCTCACCGCTACTTACTAGCGGGAGCTACAATGAGCAGTTCTTC. This gives the protein CASSPLLTSGSYNEQFF.

The rearrangement links TRBV11-2 to TRBJ2-5; D is unresolved. V was shortened by 5 bases and J by 4 bases, with 11 bases between the two germline ends. CDR1 and CDR2 (germline): SGHAT, FQNNGV. The CDR3 sequence is 13 residues long. CDR3 protein: CASSPGVVETQYF. CDR3 nucleotide sequence: TGTGCCAGCAGCCCAGGAGTCGTAGAGACCCAGTACTTC.

V usage is TRBV7-3 and J usage is TRBJ1-5; no clear D. Trimming removed 6 bases from V and 0 bases from J, with 6 bases in between. The germline gives CDR1 SGHTA, CDR2 FQGTGA. This CDR3 is built from 13 residues. As DNA, the CDR3 is TGTGCCAGCAGTTACAGTAGCAATCAGCCCCAGCATTTT. As protein: CASSYSSNQPQHF.